This T cell receptor beta chain is from a study of blood T cell repertoires in COVID-19. Study details: Samples taken during acute and convalescent COVID-19 were collected in the United States, Italy and Spain.

This CDR3 region has 11 residues. Per the germline V gene, CDR1 is SGHTA and CDR2 is FQGNSA. Germline trimming cut 6 bases from V and 5 bases from J; bases unmatched to any gene: 0. In the study's own analysis: Estimates of nucleated cell counts were drawn from the amplification of reference gene primers. Repertoires were generated with immunoSEQ multiplex PCR, while TCRdb's copy carries only in-frame clones and drops some. That table furnishes V, J and clone size, whereas the DNA furnished D and trimming. The sample carries about 150,000 clones, about 81% recorded once. This clone turned up a few times. This study enrolled people aged about 18 to 90 from about two dozen US geographic areas.

The sequenced sample was PBMCs or T cells enriched from blood (not recorded which). The TCR originated in a man over 45 who had recovered from COVID-19. The gene calls are TRBV7-2 and TRBJ2-7; TRBD2 matches at 8 bases. The CDR3 region is CASRRGDEQYF. DNA of the CDR3: TGTGCCAGCAGGCGGGGGGACGAGCAGTACTTC.